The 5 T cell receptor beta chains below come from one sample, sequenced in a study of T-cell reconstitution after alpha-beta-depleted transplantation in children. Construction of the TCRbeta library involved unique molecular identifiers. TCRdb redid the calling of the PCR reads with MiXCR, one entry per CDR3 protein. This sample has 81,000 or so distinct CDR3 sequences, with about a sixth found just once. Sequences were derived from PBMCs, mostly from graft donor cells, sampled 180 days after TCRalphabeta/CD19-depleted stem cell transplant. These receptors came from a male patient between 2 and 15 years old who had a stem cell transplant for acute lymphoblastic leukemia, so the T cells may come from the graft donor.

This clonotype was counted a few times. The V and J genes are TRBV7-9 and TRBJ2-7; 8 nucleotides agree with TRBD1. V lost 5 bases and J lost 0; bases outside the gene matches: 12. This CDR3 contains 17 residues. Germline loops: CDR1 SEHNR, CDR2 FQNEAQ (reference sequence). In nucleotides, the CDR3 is TGTGCCAGCAGCGCGATTCGGACAGGGCTCAGCTCCTACGAGCAGTACTTC. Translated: CASSAIRTGLSSYEQYF. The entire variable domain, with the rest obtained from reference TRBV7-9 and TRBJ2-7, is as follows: DTGVSQNPRHKITKRGQNVTFRCDPISEHNRLYWYRQTLGQGPEFLTYFQNEAQLEKSRLLSDRFSAERPKGSFSTLEIQRTEQGDSAMYLCASSAIRTGLSSYEQYFGPGTRLTVT.

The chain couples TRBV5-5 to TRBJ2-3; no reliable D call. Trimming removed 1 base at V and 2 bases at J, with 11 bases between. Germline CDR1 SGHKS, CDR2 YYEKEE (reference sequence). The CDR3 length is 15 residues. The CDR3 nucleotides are TGTGCCAGCAGCTTGCAGACTTTGGACACAGATACGCAGTATTTT. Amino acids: CASSLQTLDTDTQYF.

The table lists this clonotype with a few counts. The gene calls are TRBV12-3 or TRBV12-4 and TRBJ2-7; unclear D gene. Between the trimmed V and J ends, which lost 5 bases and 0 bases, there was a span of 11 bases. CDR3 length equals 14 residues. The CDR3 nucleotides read TGTGCCAGCAGTCTAGTCCTCAGCTCCTACGAGCAGTACTTC. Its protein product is CASSLVLSSYEQYF.

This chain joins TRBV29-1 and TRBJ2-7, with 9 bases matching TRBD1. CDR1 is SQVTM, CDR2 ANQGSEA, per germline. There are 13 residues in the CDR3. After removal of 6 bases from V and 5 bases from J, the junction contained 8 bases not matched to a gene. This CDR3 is CSVLRDRVNEQYF. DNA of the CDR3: TGCAGCGTCTTAAGGGACAGGGTGAACGAGCAGTACTTC.

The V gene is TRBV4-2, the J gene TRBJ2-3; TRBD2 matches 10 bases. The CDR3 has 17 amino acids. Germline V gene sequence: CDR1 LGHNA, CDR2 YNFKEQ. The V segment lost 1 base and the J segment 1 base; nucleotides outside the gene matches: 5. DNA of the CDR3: TGTGCCAGCAGCCAAGTTGGCCTAGCGGGGGGCACAGATACGCAGTATTTT. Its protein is CASSQVGLAGGTDTQYF.